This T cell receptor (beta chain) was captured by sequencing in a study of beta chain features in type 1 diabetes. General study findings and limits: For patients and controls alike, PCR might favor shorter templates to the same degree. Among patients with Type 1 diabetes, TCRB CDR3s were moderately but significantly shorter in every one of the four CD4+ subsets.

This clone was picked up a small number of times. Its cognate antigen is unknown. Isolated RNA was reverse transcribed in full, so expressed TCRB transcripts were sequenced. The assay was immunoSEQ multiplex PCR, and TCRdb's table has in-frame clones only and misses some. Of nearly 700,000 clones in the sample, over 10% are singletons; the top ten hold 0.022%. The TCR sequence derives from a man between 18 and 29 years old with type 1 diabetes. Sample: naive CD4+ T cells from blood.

CDR3 region: CAIRGTPSYNEQFF. CDR3 nucleotide sequence: TGTGCCATCAGAGGGACACCTTCCTACAATGAGCAGTTCTTC. This chain joins TRBV10-3 and TRBJ2-1, with D perhaps matching TRBD1 (6 bases). Germline assignment: CDR1 ENHRY and CDR2 SYGVKD. The CDR3 covers 14 residues. Between the trimmed V and J ends, which lost 6 bases and 1 base, there was a span of 10 bases.